A selection of T cell receptor beta chains follows, all from one sample in a study of blood T cell repertoires in COVID-19. Measured with immunoSEQ multiplex PCR; TCRdb has only the in-frame clones, and not every one. The table includes 55,000 to 90,000 clones, approximately 89% detected once. Sequencing was carried out using peripheral blood. Receptor source: a woman in her sixties or seventies with acute or convalescent COVID-19. Both conserved end residues are part of each CDR3. D genes are given only for firm matches. Expanded clones get a size class; other rows say once, few or many, or leave the size out.

size,J,D,V,DNA,CDR3
NA,TRBJ1-1,TRBD1,TRBV6-5,TGTGCCAGCAGTTCGCGACAGGGGGGTAAGGAAGGGGCTTTCTTT,CASSSRQGGKEGAFF
once,TRBJ1-2,NA,TRBV28,TGTGCCAGCAGTCAGGGCCCTGGTGGCTACACCTTC,CASSQGPGGYTF
NA,TRBJ1-2,NA,TRBV28,TGTGCCAGCAGTTTCCAACAGGGTTATGGCTACACCTTC,CASSFQQGYGYTF
once,TRBJ2-7,TRBD1,TRBV29-1,TGCAGCGTTGGTTCAGGGGGCCACGAGCAGTACTTC,CSVGSGGHEQYF
NA,TRBJ2-2,TRBD2,TRBV3-1/TRBV3-2,TGTGCCAGCAGCCAATGGGGGGGGACGGGGAACACCGGGGAGCTGTTTTTT,CASSQWGGTGNTGELFF
NA,TRBJ1-6,NA,TRBV12-3/TRBV12-4,TGTGCCAGCAGTCCCGACAGTAATTCACCCCTCCACTTT,CASSPDSNSPLHF
once,TRBJ1-2,NA,TRBV6-1,TGTGCCAGCAGTCCTAGACAGGCCCTTAACTATGGCTACACCTTC,CASSPRQALNYGYTF
NA,TRBJ1-5,NA,TRBV11-2,TGTGCCAGCAGCCTTGGACAGTATCAGCCCCAGCATTTT,CASSLGQYQPQHF
NA,TRBJ2-2,TRBD1,TRBV28,TGTGCCAGCAGTTTAGTGACAGGGTCTCGCACCGGGGAGCTGTTTTTT,CASSLVTGSRTGELFF
NA,TRBJ1-5,TRBD1,TRBV10-3,TGTGCCATCAGTGAATCTCCCCCGGGGACAGGGGCCAATCAGCCCCAGCATTTT,CAISESPPGTGANQPQHF
NA,TRBJ2-7,TRBD1,TRBV2,TGTGCCAGCAGTGCCGACAGGGGAGCCTACGAGCAGTACTTC,CASSADRGAYEQYF
NA,TRBJ2-5,TRBD1,TRBV7-7,TGTGCCAGCAGCTTAGACAGGGGATGGTCAGAGACCCAGTACTTC,CASSLDRGWSETQYF
NA,TRBJ2-1,TRBD2,TRBV19,TGTGCCAGTAGTACTAGCGGGGGGCCTTACAATGAGCAGTTCTTC,CASSTSGGPYNEQFF
NA,TRBJ2-5,NA,TRBV9,TGTGCCAGCAGCGTAGTTCGGAGGGGGGGGCCGTACCAAGAGACCCAGTACTTC,CASSVVRRGGPYQETQYF
few,TRBJ1-2,NA,TRBV19,TGTGCCAGTATCCCAAACAGGGACCGTGCTTATGGCTACACCTTC,CASIPNRDRAYGYTF
NA,TRBJ2-1,NA,TRBV9,TGTGCCAGCAGCGGGTCGGGAAATGAGCAGTTCTTC,CASSGSGNEQFF
NA,TRBJ2-2,TRBD2,TRBV19,TGTGCCAGTAGTATGTCAGGCAGCGGGGATGCGCCGCTGTTTTTT,CASSMSGSGDAPLFF
NA,TRBJ2-2,NA,TRBV5-4,TGTGCCAGCAGCTTAGCCCAGGTCAACACCGGGGAGCTGTTTTTT,CASSLAQVNTGELFF
NA,TRBJ1-2,TRBD1,TRBV10-3,TGTGCCATCAGGAGACTTGGGACAGGGGAATATGGCTACACCTTC,CAIRRLGTGEYGYTF
few,TRBJ1-2,NA,TRBV7-8,TGTGCCAGCAGTTTAGGACAGTGGGCTGGCTACACCTTC,CASSLGQWAGYTF
NA,TRBJ2-7,TRBD1,TRBV2,TGTGCCAGCAGTATACGGGACAGGGGCTACGAGCAGTACTTC,CASSIRDRGYEQYF
NA,TRBJ2-2,NA,TRBV11-2,TGTGCCAGCAGCTTATCTCGCCAGGGATGGGGCACCGGGGAGCTGTTTTTT,CASSLSRQGWGTGELFF
NA,TRBJ1-6,TRBD1,TRBV20-1,TGCAGTGCTAGTCGGGAGGGGGCTGGTAATTCACCCCTCCACTTT,CSASREGAGNSPLHF
NA,TRBJ2-1,NA,TRBV21-1,TGTGCCAGCACCCCACAGGGGGCGCGTGGTGAGCAGTTCTTC,CASTPQGARGEQFF
NA,TRBJ2-5,TRBD1,TRBV5-1,TGCGCCAGCAGGATCCGACAGGGTCCGGGGGAGACCCAGTACTTC,CASRIRQGPGETQYF
NA,TRBJ1-5,TRBD1,TRBV5-6,TGTGCCAGCAGCTTTCGAGGGGGCGGTAATCAGCCCCAGCATTTT,CASSFRGGGNQPQHF
NA,TRBJ2-5,TRBD2,TRBV2,TGTGCCAGCAGTCCGGGACTAGAAAAGGAGACCCAGTACTTC,CASSPGLEKETQYF
NA,TRBJ2-5,TRBD2,TRBV5-1,TGCGCCAGCAGCCTATGGACTAGCGGGGGGACCCTAGTTCAGGAGACCCAGTACTTC,CASSLWTSGGTLVQETQYF
NA,TRBJ1-6,TRBD1,TRBV6-5,TGTGCCAGTTCTGGGACAGGGAATAATTCACCCCTCCACTTT,CASSGTGNNSPLHF
NA,TRBJ2-1,NA,TRBV7-9,TGTGCCAGCAGCACAGCAGGGACATTCTCCTACAATGAGCAGTTCTTC,CASSTAGTFSYNEQFF
NA,TRBJ2-3,NA,TRBV9,TGTGCCAGCAGCGTAGCTAGCGGCACAGATACGCAGTATTTT,CASSVASGTDTQYF
NA,TRBJ1-1,NA,TRBV15,TGTGCCACCAGCAGAGATATACCAGGGAACACTGAAGCTTTCTTT,CATSRDIPGNTEAFF
NA,TRBJ2-1,TRBD2,TRBV27,TGTGCCAGCACACCTAGCGGGGGCTCCAATGAGCAGTTCTTC,CASTPSGGSNEQFF
few,TRBJ1-2,NA,TRBV19,TGTGCCTCCCTGGAGAGGAGGGACTACTACACCTTC,CASLERRDYYTF
NA,TRBJ1-4,NA,TRBV3-1/TRBV3-2,TGTGCCAGCAGCAAATTAGGACAGAATGAAAAACTGTTTTTT,CASSKLGQNEKLFF
NA,TRBJ1-5,TRBD1,TRBV2,TGTGCCAGCAGGGGGGACAGTTATAGCAATCAGCCCCAGCATTTT,CASRGDSYSNQPQHF
few,TRBJ1-1,TRBD1,TRBV5-4,TGTGCCAGCAGCCCAAAGACAGGGATGAACACTGAAGCTTTCTTT,CASSPKTGMNTEAFF
NA,TRBJ1-3,TRBD1,TRBV24-1,TGTGCCACCAGTAGGGGGACAGGGTTTCGAAACACCATATATTTT,CATSRGTGFRNTIYF
NA,TRBJ1-5,TRBD1,TRBV19,TGTGCCAGTAGTCTGGGACAGTCCCAGCATTTT,CASSLGQSQHF
NA,TRBJ1-2,TRBD1,TRBV14,TGTGCCAGCAGCCCGATCAATGTTCCGGGACAGGGAGACGGCTACACCTTC,CASSPINVPGQGDGYTF
NA,TRBJ2-7,NA,TRBV21-1,TGTGCCAGCAGCAAAGCAGGGACAGGCCGCTTC,CASSKAGTGRF
NA,TRBJ2-5,NA,TRBV10-3,TGTGCCATCAGTGATGGGGCAGGGGAGACCCAGTACTTC,CAISDGAGETQYF
NA,TRBJ1-1,NA,TRBV30,TGTGCCTGGAGTAGGCAGGGTAGCACTGAAGCTTTCTTT,CAWSRQGSTEAFF
NA,TRBJ2-7,TRBD1,TRBV7-9,TGTGCCAGCAGCTTAGGACAGGGGTTCGACGAGCAGTACTTC,CASSLGQGFDEQYF
NA,TRBJ2-3,NA,TRBV5-1,TGCGCCAGCAGCTTGGAATCCAGTTCCACAGATACGCAGTATTTT,CASSLESSSTDTQYF
few,TRBJ2-2,TRBD1,TRBV14,TGTGCCAGCAGCCCACCGGGACAGGGGAACACCGGGGAGCTGTTTTTT,CASSPPGQGNTGELFF
NA,TRBJ2-7,NA,TRBV30,TGTGCCTGGAGTAGGGGGTTTGCCTACGAGCAGTACTTC,CAWSRGFAYEQYF
NA,TRBJ2-2,NA,TRBV7-3,TGTGCCAGCAGGGGCGGGGCTCCCTGGGGTTTTGGGGAGCTGTTTTTT,CASRGGAPWGFGELFF
NA,TRBJ2-7,NA,TRBV2,TGTGCCAGCAGTGAAGAAGCCATGGGACTGGGGCCTTGGAACGAGCAGTACTTC,CASSEEAMGLGPWNEQYF
NA,TRBJ1-6,NA,TRBV28,TGTGCCAGCAGCCCCGGCGGGCGGAATTCACCCCTCCACTTT,CASSPGGRNSPLHF
once,TRBJ2-2,NA,TRBV3-1/TRBV3-2,TGTGCCAGCAGCTTTACGGACACCTTGAACACCGGGGAGCTGTTTTTT,CASSFTDTLNTGELFF
NA,TRBJ1-2,NA,TRBV27,TGTGCCAGCAGTTTTTACAACACCCGGGGTAACTATGGCTACACCTTC,CASSFYNTRGNYGYTF
NA,TRBJ1-2,NA,TRBV29-1,TGCAGCGTGGAACAGGGCAACTATGGCTACACCTTC,CSVEQGNYGYTF
NA,TRBJ2-7,NA,TRBV20-1,TGCAGTGCTAGTGGAGCGGAACTCTACGAGCAGTACTTC,CSASGAELYEQYF
NA,TRBJ1-1,TRBD1,TRBV5-1,TGCGCCAGCAGCTCTGGGAGGGGGACAGGCCTAACGAACACTGAAGCTTTCTTT,CASSSGRGTGLTNTEAFF
NA,TRBJ2-3,TRBD2,TRBV24-1,TGTGCCACCAGTGATTTGAGAGCGGGGAGCCGCACAGATACGCAGTATTTT,CATSDLRAGSRTDTQYF
NA,TRBJ2-7,NA,TRBV5-4,TGTGCCAGCAGCCCTGGACTGGGCTACGAGCAGTACTTC,CASSPGLGYEQYF
once,TRBJ2-3,NA,TRBV3-1/TRBV3-2,TGTGCCAGCAGCCAAGATTGGGGCGGGGACACAGATACGCAGTATTTT,CASSQDWGGDTDTQYF
once,TRBJ1-1,TRBD1,TRBV19,TGTGCCAGTAGTACCAGGGGGCGAACTGAAGCTTTCTTT,CASSTRGRTEAFF
NA,TRBJ2-5,TRBD1,TRBV2,TGTGCCACCGGACAGGGGCAGGAGACCCAGTACTTC,CATGQGQETQYF